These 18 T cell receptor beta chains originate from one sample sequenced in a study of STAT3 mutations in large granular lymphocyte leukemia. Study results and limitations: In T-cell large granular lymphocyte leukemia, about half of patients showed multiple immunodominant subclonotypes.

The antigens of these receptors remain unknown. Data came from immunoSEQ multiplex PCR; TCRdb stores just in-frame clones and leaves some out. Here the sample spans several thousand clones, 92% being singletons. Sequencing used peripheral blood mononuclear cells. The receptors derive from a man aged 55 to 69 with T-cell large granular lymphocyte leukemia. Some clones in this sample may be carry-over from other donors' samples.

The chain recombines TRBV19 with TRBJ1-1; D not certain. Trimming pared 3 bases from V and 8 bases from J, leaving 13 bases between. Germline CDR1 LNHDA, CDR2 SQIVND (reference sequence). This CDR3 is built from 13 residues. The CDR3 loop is CASSIAEGREAFF. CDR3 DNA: TGTGCCAGTAGTATCGCGGAGGGCAGGGAAGCTTTCTTT.

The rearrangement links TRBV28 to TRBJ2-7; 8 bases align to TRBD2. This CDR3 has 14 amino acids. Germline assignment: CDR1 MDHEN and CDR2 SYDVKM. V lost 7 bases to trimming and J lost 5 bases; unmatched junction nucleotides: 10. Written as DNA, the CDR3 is TGTGCCAGCATCCCGGGGGGGCCCGTCCACGAGCAGTACTTC. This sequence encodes CASIPGGPVHEQYF.

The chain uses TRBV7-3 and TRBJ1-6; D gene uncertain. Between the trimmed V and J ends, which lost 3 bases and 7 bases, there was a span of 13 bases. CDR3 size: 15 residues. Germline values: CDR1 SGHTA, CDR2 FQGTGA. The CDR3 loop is CASSLGHGVNSPLHF. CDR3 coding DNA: TGTGCCAGCAGCTTGGGTCACGGGGTAAATTCACCCCTCCACTTT.

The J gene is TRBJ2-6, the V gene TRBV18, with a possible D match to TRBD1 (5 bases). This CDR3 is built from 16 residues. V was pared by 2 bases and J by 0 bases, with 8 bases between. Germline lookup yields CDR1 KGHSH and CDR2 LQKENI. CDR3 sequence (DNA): TGTGCCAGCTCACCAACAGGAAACTCTGGGGCCAACGTCCTGACTTTC. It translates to CASSPTGNSGANVLTF.

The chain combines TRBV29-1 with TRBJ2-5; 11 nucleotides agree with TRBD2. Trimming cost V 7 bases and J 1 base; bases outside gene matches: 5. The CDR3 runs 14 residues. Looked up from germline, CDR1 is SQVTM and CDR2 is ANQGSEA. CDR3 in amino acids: CSAGTSGPQETQYF. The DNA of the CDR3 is TGCAGCGCTGGGACTAGCGGACCCCAAGAGACCCAGTACTTC.

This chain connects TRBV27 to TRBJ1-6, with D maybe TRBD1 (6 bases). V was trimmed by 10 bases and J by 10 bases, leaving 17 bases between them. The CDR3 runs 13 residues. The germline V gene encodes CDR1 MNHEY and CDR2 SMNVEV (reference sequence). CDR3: CATRGGQRSPLHF. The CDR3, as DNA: TGTGCCACCAGGGGCGGACAGCGATCACCCCTCCACTTT.

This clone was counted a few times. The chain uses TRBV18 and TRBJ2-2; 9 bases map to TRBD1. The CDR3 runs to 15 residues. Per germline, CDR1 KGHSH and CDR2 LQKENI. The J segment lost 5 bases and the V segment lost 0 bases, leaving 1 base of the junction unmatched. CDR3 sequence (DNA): TGTGCCAGCTCACCACCGGGACAGGGAACCGGGGAGCTGTTTTTT. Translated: CASSPPGQGTGELFF.

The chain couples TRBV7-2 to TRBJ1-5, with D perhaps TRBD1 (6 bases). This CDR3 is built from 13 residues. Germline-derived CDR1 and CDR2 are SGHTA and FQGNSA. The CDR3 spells CSTARGSNQPQHF. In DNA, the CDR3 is TGTTCAACTGCCAGGGGTAGCAATCAGCCCCAGCATTTT. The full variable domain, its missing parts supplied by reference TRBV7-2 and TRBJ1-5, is GAGVSQSPSNKVTEKGKDVELRCDPISGHTALYWYRQSLGQGLEFLIYFQGNSAPDKSGLPSDRFSAERTGGSVSTLTIQRTQQEDSAVYLCSTARGSNQPQHFGDGTRLSIL.

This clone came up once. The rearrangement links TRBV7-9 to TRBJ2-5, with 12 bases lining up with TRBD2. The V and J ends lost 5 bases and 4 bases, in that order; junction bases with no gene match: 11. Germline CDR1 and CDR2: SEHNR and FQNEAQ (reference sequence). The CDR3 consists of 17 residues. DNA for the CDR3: TGTGCCAGCAGCCCACCTAGCGGGAGGGCCGGCGGAGAGACCCAGTACTTC. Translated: CASSPPSGRAGGETQYF. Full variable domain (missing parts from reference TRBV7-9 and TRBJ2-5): DTGVSQNPRHKITKRGQNVTFRCDPISEHNRLYWYRQTLGQGPEFLTYFQNEAQLEKSRLLSDRFSAERPKGSFSTLEIQRTEQGDSAMYLCASSPPSGRAGGETQYFGPGTRLLVL.

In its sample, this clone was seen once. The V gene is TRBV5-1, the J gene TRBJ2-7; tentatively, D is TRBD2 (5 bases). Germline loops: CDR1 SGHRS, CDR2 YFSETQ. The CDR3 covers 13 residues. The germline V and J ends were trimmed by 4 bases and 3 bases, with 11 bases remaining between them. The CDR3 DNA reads TGCGCCAGCAGCACAAGCGGAGACTACGAGCAGTACTTC. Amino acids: CASSTSGDYEQYF.

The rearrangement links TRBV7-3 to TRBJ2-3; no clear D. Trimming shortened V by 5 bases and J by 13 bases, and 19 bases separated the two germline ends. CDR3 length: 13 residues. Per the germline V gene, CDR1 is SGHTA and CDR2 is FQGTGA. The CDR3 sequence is CASSPLGALRKYF. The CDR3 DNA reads TGTGCCAGCAGCCCCCTAGGAGCTTTAAGGAAGTATTTT. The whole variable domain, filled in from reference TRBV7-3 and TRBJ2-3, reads GAGVSQTPSNKVTEKGKYVELRCDPISGHTALYWYRQSLGQGPEFLIYFQGTGAADDSGLPNDRFFAVRPEGSVSTLKIQRTERGDSAVYLCASSPLGALRKYFGPGTRLTVL.

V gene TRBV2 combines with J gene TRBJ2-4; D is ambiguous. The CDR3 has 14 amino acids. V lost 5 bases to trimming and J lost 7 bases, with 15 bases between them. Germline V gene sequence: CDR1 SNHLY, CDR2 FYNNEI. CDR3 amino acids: CASSRAPLENIQYF. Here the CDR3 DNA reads TGTGCCAGCAGTAGGGCCCCTCTCGAGAACATTCAGTACTTC.

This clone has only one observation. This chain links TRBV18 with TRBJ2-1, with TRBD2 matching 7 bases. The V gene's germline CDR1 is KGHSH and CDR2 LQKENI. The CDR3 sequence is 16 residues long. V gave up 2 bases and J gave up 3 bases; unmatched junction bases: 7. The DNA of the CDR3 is TGTGCCAGCTCACCATCGTTAGCGGGTATCTACAATGAGCAGTTCTTC. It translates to CASSPSLAGIYNEQFF.

The CDR3 loop is CASSLRMNTEAFF. The CDR3 DNA reads TGTGCCAGCAGCTTACGTATGAACACTGAAGCTTTCTTT. V and J are TRBV7-2 and TRBJ1-1; no definite D call. Trimming shortened V by 2 bases and J by 0 bases, and 4 bases separated the two germline ends. The germline CDR1 and CDR2 sequences are SGHTA and FQGNSA. CDR3 length equals 13 residues.

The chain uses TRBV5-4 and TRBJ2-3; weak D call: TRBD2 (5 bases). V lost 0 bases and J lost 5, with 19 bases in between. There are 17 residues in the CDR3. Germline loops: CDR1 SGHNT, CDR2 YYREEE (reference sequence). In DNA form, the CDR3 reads TGTGCCAGCAGCTTGGTGAGCGGTGCGCCACATAGAGATACGCAGTATTTT. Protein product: CASSLVSGAPHRDTQYF.

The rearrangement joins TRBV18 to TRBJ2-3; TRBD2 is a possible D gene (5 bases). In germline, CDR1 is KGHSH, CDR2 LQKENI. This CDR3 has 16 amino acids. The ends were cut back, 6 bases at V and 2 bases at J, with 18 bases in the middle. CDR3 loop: CASSRRVLRTTDTQYF. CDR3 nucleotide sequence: TGTGCCAGCTCCAGGCGGGTCCTCAGGACCACAGATACGCAGTATTTT.

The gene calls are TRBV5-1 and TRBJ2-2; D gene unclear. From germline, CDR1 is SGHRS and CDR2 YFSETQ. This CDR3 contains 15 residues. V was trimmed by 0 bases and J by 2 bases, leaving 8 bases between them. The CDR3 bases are TGCGCCAGCAGCTTGGTTTCTGCTAACACCGGGGAGCTGTTTTTT. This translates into CASSLVSANTGELFF. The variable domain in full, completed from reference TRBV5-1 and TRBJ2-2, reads KAGVTQTPRYLIKTRGQQVTLSCSPISGHRSVSWYQQTPGQGLQFLFEYFSETQRNKGNFPGRFSGRQFSNSRSEMNVSTLELGDSALYLCASSLVSANTGELFFGEGSRLTVL.

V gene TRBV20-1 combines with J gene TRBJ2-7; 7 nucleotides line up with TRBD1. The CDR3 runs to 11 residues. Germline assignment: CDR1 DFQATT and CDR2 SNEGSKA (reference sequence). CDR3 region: CSARGQGGVIV. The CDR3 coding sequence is TGCAGTGCTAGAGGACAGGGTGGGGTGATCGTC.